These 22 T cell receptor beta chains came from one sample sequenced in a study of cytomegalovirus exposure and HLA in healthy donors. The PCR employed 60 Vbeta primers together with 13 Jbeta primers. The table came from immunoSEQ multiplex PCR; TCRdb's copy has only in-frame clones and leaves some out. The sample consists of 95,000 to 150,000 clones, 63% of them appearing once. Sequenced sample: PBMCs. The receptors come from a man aged 40-49 years in good health and CMV-seropositive.

This rearrangement joins TRBV19 to TRBJ1-3; TRBD1 might be the D (6 bases). Germline V gene data show CDR1 as LNHDA and CDR2 as SQIVND (reference sequence). V lost 3 bases and J 4 bases, leaving 19 bases between the germline ends. The CDR3 loop spans 17 amino acids. CDR3 sequence: CASSIGTTLSSGNTIYF. CDR3 nucleotides: TGTGCCAGTAGTATCGGGACAACGCTTTCCTCAGGAAACACCATATATTTT. Using reference TRBV19 and TRBJ1-3 for the parts outside the CDR3, the full variable domain is DGGITQSPKYLFRKEGQNVTLSCEQNLNHDAMYWYRQDPGQGLRLIYYSQIVNDFQKGDIAEGYSVSREKKESFPLTVTSAQKNPTAFYLCASSIGTTLSSGNTIYFGEGSWLTVV.

The V gene is TRBV10-3, the J gene TRBJ2-7; TRBD1 agrees at 8 bases. CDR1 ENHRY and CDR2 SYGVKD come from the germline V gene. J lost 3 bases, V lost 3 bases, and 10 bases had no gene match. The length of the CDR3 is 16 residues. CDR3 DNA: TGTGCCATCAGTGAATCAGGCAGGGGGCAAGGCTACGAGCAGTACTTC. Protein product: CAISESGRGQGYEQYF.

This clone was found a few times. This rearrangement joins TRBV7-9 to TRBJ2-7, with D possibly matching TRBD1 (6 bases). The CDR3 runs to 13 residues. Deletions cut 1 base from V and 7 bases from J, with 11 bases between. Germline-derived CDR1 and CDR2 are SEHNR and FQNEAQ (reference sequence). CDR3 nucleotides: TGTGCCAGCAGCTTAGAACAGGGAACTGAGCAGTACTTC. Encoded protein: CASSLEQGTEQYF. The full variable domain, with the rest looked up from reference TRBV7-9 and TRBJ2-7, is DTGVSQNPRHKITKRGQNVTFRCDPISEHNRLYWYRQTLGQGPEFLTYFQNEAQLEKSRLLSDRFSAERPKGSFSTLEIQRTEQGDSAMYLCASSLEQGTEQYFGPGTRLTVT.

This clone was detected a few times. The chain recombines TRBV4-1 with TRBJ2-7; the match to TRBD2 covers 11 bases. V lost 0 bases, J lost 3 bases, and 4 bases stayed unmatched. CDR1 and CDR2 (germline): MGHRA, YSYEKL. This CDR3 has 16 amino acids. CDR3 amino acids: CASSQDRGTSGYEQYF. DNA for the CDR3: TGCGCCAGCAGCCAAGATCGGGGGACTAGCGGCTACGAGCAGTACTTC.

The chain couples TRBV5-6 to TRBJ2-1, with a possible D match to TRBD2 (6 bases). The CDR3 is 17 amino acids. From germline, CDR1 is SGHDT and CDR2 YYEEEE. V lost 4 bases to trimming and J lost 2 bases, with 19 bases between them. DNA of the CDR3: TGTGCCAGCAGCAAGATCGCGGGGATCCTGCCCTACAATGAGCAGTTCTTC. Translating gives CASSKIAGILPYNEQFF.

This chain links TRBV28 with TRBJ1-2, with TRBD1 identical over 11 bases. Germline V gives CDR1 MDHEN, CDR2 SYDVKM. Trimming removed 4 bases from V and 4 bases from J; junction bases left unmatched: 14. The length of the CDR3 is 18 residues. CDR3 nucleotides: TGTGCCAGCAGTTCTAGGACAGGGGGCGCTGGATGGATCTATGGCTACACCTTC. This encodes CASSSRTGGAGWIYGYTF.

The chain uses TRBV5-1 and TRBJ1-4, with 7 bases identical to TRBD1. The junction had 4 bases not matched to a gene; V was cut back by 0 bases and J by 5 bases. The CDR3 has 15 residues. The germline CDR1 and CDR2 sequences are SGHRS and YFSETQ. CDR3 sequence: CASSLVGGENEKLFF. The CDR3 coding sequence is TGCGCCAGCAGCTTGGTAGGGGGCGAGAATGAAAAACTGTTTTTT. Based on the CDR3 plus reference TRBV5-1 and TRBJ1-4, the full variable domain is KAGVTQTPRYLIKTRGQQVTLSCSPISGHRSVSWYQQTPGQGLQFLFEYFSETQRNKGNFPGRFSGRQFSNSRSEMNVSTLELGDSALYLCASSLVGGENEKLFFGSGTQLSVL.

As concerns this clone: The sample has other DNA sequences that encode this CDR3 too. The chain is built from TRBV5-1 and TRBJ2-7; 10 bases are shared with TRBD1. Germline V lookup: CDR1 SGHRS, CDR2 YFSETQ. V gave up 0 bases and J gave up 3 bases; unmatched junction bases: 0. The CDR3 is 14 residues long. CDR3 sequence reads: CASSLGDRGYEQYF. The CDR3, as DNA: TGCGCCAGCAGCTTGGGGGACAGGGGCTACGAGCAGTACTTC.

This clone was seen a few times. The rearrangement joins TRBV2 to TRBJ1-1, with unresolved D. This CDR3 region has 14 residues. Trimming removed 7 bases at V and 1 base at J, with 13 bases between. Per the germline V gene, CDR1 is SNHLY and CDR2 is FYNNEI. CDR3 DNA sequence: TGTGCCAGCAAGAACCGGGAGGGGAACACTGAAGCTTTCTTT. Protein sequence: CASKNREGNTEAFF. Full variable domain (rest looked up from reference TRBV2 and TRBJ1-1): EPEVTQTPSHQVTQMGQEVILRCVPISNHLYFYWYRQILGQKVEFLVSFYNNEISEKSEIFDDQFSVERPDGSNFTLKIRSTKLEDSAMYFCASKNREGNTEAFFGQGTRLTVV.

This clone was found a few times. This specimen includes other DNA sequences encoding the same CDR3. The rearrangement links TRBV28 to TRBJ1-1; 9 nucleotides line up with TRBD1. The CDR3 consists of 14 residues. Germline V gives CDR1 MDHEN, CDR2 SYDVKM. J lost 4 bases, V lost 6 bases, and 6 bases had no gene match. The chain's CDR3 is CASSLTGGGTEAFF. DNA of the CDR3: TGTGCCAGCAGCCTAACAGGGGGCGGCACTGAAGCTTTCTTT.

The V gene is TRBV28, the J gene TRBJ1-2, with TRBD1 matching over 7 bases. The CDR3 sequence is 14 residues long. The germline V gene has CDR1 MDHEN and CDR2 SYDVKM. J gave up 5 bases and V 5 bases, and 8 bases lay outside the gene matches. CDR3 coding DNA: TGTGCCAGCAGTGACACAGGGGTTACGTATGGCTACACCTTC. As protein: CASSDTGVTYGYTF.

The chain joins TRBV11-2 to TRBJ2-5; 10 bases are a match to TRBD1. Germline V gene data show CDR1 as SGHAT and CDR2 as FQNNGV. The J segment lost 5 bases and the V segment lost 4 bases, leaving 13 bases of the junction unmatched. CDR3 size: 17 residues. CDR3 amino acids: CASSSNSGTGDRETQYF. The CDR3 bases are TGTGCCAGCAGCTCCAATAGTGGGACAGGGGACAGGGAGACCCAGTACTTC.

The chain links TRBV27 to TRBJ1-1; 8 positions agree with TRBD1. CDR1 is MNHEY, CDR2 SMNVEV, per germline (reference sequence). V trimming: 2 bases; J trimming: 6 bases; junction bases outside the gene matches: 2. This CDR3 spans 13 amino acids. The CDR3 DNA sequence: TGTGCCAGCAGTTTAATCAGGGGGCCTGAAGCTTTCTTT. It yields the protein CASSLIRGPEAFF.

This clone has just one count. This chain connects TRBV2 to TRBJ2-7; 8 positions match TRBD1. This CDR3 is 14 amino acids long. Trimming removed 6 bases from V and 0 bases from J; junction bases left unmatched: 4. Per the germline V gene, CDR1 is SNHLY and CDR2 is FYNNEI. CDR3 sequence: CASRAGTGSYEQYF. The CDR3 bases are TGTGCCAGCAGAGCCGGGACAGGCTCCTACGAGCAGTACTTC.

J is TRBJ1-2 and V is TRBV5-4; tentatively, D is TRBD1 (6 bases). Germline V gives CDR1 SGHNT, CDR2 YYREEE (reference sequence). This CDR3 is built from 16 residues. V dropped 2 bases and J dropped 4 bases, with 18 bases sitting between them. Here the CDR3 DNA reads TGTGCCAGCAGCTTACCACAGGCAGGGGTACCCTATGGCTACACCTTC. Residues: CASSLPQAGVPYGYTF.

The V call is TRBV4-1, the J call TRBJ1-2; maybe TRBD1 (6 bases). CDR3 length equals 20 residues. Trimming cost V 1 base and J 1 base, with 25 bases left between them. Looked up from germline, CDR1 is MGHRA and CDR2 is YSYEKL. CDR3 sequence (DNA): TGCGCCAGCAGCCAAGGTTGGGCGCCGGGTAGGGGGACCCTTAACTATGGCTACACCTTC. This gives the protein CASSQGWAPGRGTLNYGYTF.

The chain couples TRBV21-1 to TRBJ2-7; the table calls TRBD1, which could not be checked here. TRBV21-1 is a pseudogene locus. The CDR3 consists of 13 residues. CDR3 residues: CASKPDRGTEQYF. The CDR3 region has the DNA TGTGCCAGCAAACCGGACAGGGGAACCGAGCAGTACTTC.

This chain uses TRBV6-5 with TRBJ2-7; TRBD1 aligns across 9 bases. The germline CDR1 and CDR2 sequences are MNHEY and SVGAGI. V gave up 5 bases and J gave up 11 bases; unmatched junction bases: 4. There are 11 residues in the CDR3. The CDR3 protein is CASSGQGQEYF. DNA for the CDR3: TGTGCCAGCAGTGGACAGGGGCAGGAGTACTTC.

Comments on this clone: Its ends do not fully match the called genes, so a read error is possible. The V and J genes are TRBV6-1 and TRBJ1-3; D unclear. Germline loops: CDR1 MNHNS, CDR2 SASEGT. This CDR3 has 14 amino acids. CDR3 DNA sequence: TGTGCCAGCAGCGAAGCGCCCCCACTCGACACCATATATTTT. It translates to CASSEAPPLDTIYF.

This clone was seen once. The chain combines TRBV28 with TRBJ2-5; 8 nucleotides align to TRBD1. The CDR3 extends over 14 amino acids. Per the germline V gene, CDR1 is MDHEN and CDR2 is SYDVKM. Trimming removed 5 bases from V and 4 bases from J; junction bases left unmatched: 6. CDR3 in amino acids: CASSILQGGETQYF. CDR3 nucleotides: TGTGCCAGCAGTATACTACAGGGGGGAGAGACCCAGTACTTC.

The chain has TRBV30 and TRBJ2-3; 9 bases agree with TRBD2. V lost 0 bases and J lost 4; bases outside the gene matches: 5. The CDR3 has 15 residues. The V gene's germline CDR1 is GTSNPN and CDR2 SVGIG (reference sequence). DNA of the CDR3: TGTGCCTGGAGTGTTACTGCGGGAGGGTCAGATACGCAGTATTTT. Amino acids: CAWSVTAGGSDTQYF.

This chain links TRBV12-5 with TRBJ2-6; TRBD1 aligns across 12 bases. Unmatched junction bases numbered 7, after V lost 3 bases and J lost 4 bases. Germline V gene sequence: CDR1 LGHNT, CDR2 FRNRAP. There are 18 residues in the CDR3. The CDR3 here is CASGLSGDRGLGANVLTF. CDR3 bases: TGTGCTAGTGGTTTAAGTGGGGACAGGGGGCTAGGGGCCAACGTCCTGACTTTC.